By share, the clone carrying this TCR beta chain counts as medium-sized. PBMCs were CFSE-labeled and cultured for less than seven days with peptide pools at roughly 0.96 ug/mL each. Proliferating CD4 T cells were sorted unfixed as live CD56-CD19-CD16-CD3+CD4+ CFSE-low cells. Germline loops: CDR1 SGHDT, CDR2 YYEEEE. V was trimmed by 4 bases and J by 7 bases, leaving 12 bases between them. This CDR3 region has 13 residues. These data come from a study of Japanese encephalitis immunity and Zika vaccine responses. Study at large: Two to three months before ZPIV, two JEV vaccine doses were given. TCRs from flavivirus-naive donors were taken at weeks 2, 6, 52 post-ZPIV. Stimulation used either flavivirus-conserved or non-conserved ZIKV pools, or pre-vaccination JEV or YFV peptides.

TCRdb redid the calling of the 5' RACE reads with MiXCR, one entry per CDR3 protein. This table holds over 450 distinct CDR3 sequences, approximately 2.3% found once. Study findings and constraints: JEV-pre-vaccinated donors shared more clonotypes across time-points and stimulations than YFV donors.

The TCR originated in an adult woman who received an inactivated Zika virus vaccine. Source: antigen-activated CD4+ T cells from blood, cultured, taken during a Zika inactivated vaccine study. This chain joins TRBV5-6 and TRBJ2-1, with D perhaps TRBD2 (6 bases). CDR3 sequence: CASSNVGGNEQFF. CDR3 nucleotide sequence: TGTGCCAGCAGCAACGTGGGGGGAAATGAGCAGTTCTTC.